This TCR beta chain was captured by sequencing in a study of cytomegalovirus exposure and HLA in healthy donors. Note on this clone: Its antigen remains unidentified.

Germline V gene data show CDR1 as SGHTA and CDR2 as FQGTGA. The CDR3 consists of 15 residues. Trimming shortened V by 2 bases and J by 7 bases, and 14 bases separated the two germline ends. 60 Vbeta and 13 Jbeta primers were used in PCR. Measured with immunoSEQ multiplex PCR; TCRdb has only the in-frame clones, and not every one. The data contain about 160,000 clones, 85% of them singletons. Regarding the study as a whole: There was a cluster of highly shared sequence variants that was likely a sequencing artifact. A later analysis linked a missense DCLRE1C variant to TCR beta V- and J-gene trimming. In an earlier analysis, most TCR beta V segments were productive about 87% or about 30% of the time.

The sequence came from a man in his late teens or twenties in good health and CMV-seropositive. The sample was PBMCs. The V gene is TRBV7-3, the J gene TRBJ1-4; perhaps TRBD1 as D (6 bases). This CDR3 is CASSLGGQGLEKLFF. The CDR3 DNA sequence: TGTGCCAGCAGCTTAGGCGGGCAGGGGCTTGAAAAACTGTTTTTT.